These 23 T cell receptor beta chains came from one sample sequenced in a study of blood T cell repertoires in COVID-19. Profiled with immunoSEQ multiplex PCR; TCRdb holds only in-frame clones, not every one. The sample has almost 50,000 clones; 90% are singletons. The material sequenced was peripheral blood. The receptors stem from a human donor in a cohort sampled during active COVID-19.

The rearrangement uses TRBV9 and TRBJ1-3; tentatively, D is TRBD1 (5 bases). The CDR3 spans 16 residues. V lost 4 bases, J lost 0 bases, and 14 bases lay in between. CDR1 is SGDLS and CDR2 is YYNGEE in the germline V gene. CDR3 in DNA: TGTGCCAGCAGCCCAGAGCGGGGGACCTCTGGAAACACCATATATTTT. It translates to CASSPERGTSGNTIYF.

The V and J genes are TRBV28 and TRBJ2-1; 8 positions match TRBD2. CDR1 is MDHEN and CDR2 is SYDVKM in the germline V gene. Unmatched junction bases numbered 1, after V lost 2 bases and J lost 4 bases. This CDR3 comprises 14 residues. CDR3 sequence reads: CASSLQRGYNEQFF. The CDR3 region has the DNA TGTGCCAGCAGTTTACAGCGGGGGTACAATGAGCAGTTCTTC.

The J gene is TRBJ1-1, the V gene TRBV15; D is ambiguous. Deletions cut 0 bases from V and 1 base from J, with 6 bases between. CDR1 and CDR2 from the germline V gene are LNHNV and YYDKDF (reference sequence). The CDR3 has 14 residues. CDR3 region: CATSRDLRNTEAFF. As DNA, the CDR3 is TGTGCCACCAGCAGAGATCTAAGGAACACTGAAGCTTTCTTT.

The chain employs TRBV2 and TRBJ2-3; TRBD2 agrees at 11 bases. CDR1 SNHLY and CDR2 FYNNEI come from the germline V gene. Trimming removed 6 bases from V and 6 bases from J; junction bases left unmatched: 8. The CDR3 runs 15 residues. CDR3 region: CASSPTSGSSDTQYF. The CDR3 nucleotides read TGTGCCAGCAGCCCTACTAGCGGGAGTTCGGATACGCAGTATTTT. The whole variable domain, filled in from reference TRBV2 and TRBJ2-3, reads EPEVTQTPSHQVTQMGQEVILRCVPISNHLYFYWYRQILGQKVEFLVSFYNNEISEKSEIFDDQFSVERPDGSNFTLKIRSTKLEDSAMYFCASSPTSGSSDTQYFGPGTRLTVL.

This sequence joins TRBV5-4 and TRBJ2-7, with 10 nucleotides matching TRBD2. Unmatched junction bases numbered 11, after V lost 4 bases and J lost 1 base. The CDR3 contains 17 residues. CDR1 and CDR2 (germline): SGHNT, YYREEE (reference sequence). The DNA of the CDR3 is TGTGCCAGCAGCCAAGACGGGGGACTAGCGAGTTCCTACGAGCAGTACGTC. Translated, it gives CASSQDGGLASSYEQYV.

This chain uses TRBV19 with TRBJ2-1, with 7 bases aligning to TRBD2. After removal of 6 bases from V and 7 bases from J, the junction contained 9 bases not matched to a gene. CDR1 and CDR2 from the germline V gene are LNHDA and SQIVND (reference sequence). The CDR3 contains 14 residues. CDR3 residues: CASRRVGRENEQFF. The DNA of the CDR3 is TGTGCCAGTAGAAGGGTGGGGCGGGAGAATGAGCAGTTCTTC. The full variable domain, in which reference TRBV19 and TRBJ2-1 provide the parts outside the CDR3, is DGGITQSPKYLFRKEGQNVTLSCEQNLNHDAMYWYRQDPGQGLRLIYYSQIVNDFQKGDIAEGYSVSREKKESFPLTVTSAQKNPTAFYLCASRRVGRENEQFFGPGTRLTVL.

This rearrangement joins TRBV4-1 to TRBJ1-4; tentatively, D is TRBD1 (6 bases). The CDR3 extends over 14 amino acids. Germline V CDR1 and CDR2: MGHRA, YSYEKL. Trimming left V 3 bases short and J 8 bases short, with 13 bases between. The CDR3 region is CASSHAGANEKLFF. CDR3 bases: TGCGCCAGCAGCCACGCAGGGGCGAACGAAAAACTGTTTTTT.

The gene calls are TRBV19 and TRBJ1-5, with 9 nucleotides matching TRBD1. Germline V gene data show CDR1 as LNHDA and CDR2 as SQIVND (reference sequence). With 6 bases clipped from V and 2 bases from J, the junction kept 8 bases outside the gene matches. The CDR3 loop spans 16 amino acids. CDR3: CASSFYRGQGNQPQHF. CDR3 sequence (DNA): TGTGCCAGTAGCTTTTACAGGGGGCAGGGCAATCAGCCCCAGCATTTT.

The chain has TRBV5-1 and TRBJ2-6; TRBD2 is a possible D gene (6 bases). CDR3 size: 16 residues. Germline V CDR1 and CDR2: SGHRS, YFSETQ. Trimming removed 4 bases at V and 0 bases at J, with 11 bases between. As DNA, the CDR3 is TGCGCCAGCAGCGAGGGGACTTCCTCTGGGGCCAACGTCCTGACTTTC. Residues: CASSEGTSSGANVLTF.

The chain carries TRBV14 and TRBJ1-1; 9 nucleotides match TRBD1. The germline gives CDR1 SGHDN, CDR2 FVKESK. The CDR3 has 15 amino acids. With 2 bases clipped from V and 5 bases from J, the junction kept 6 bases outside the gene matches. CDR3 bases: TGTGCCAGCAGCCAATGGACAGGGACAGGGACTGAAGCTTTCTTT. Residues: CASSQWTGTGTEAFF.

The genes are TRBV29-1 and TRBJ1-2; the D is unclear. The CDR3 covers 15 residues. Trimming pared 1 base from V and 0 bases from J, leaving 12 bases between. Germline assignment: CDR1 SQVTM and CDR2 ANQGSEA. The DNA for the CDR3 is TGCAGCGTTGAAGCCCGTACACCAGCTAACTATGGCTACACCTTC. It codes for CSVEARTPANYGYTF.

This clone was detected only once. The CDR3 DNA is TGCGCCAGCAGTGAAGGAGGGGCTGGGGCCAACGTCCTGACTTTC. This gives the protein CASSEGGAGANVLTF. The chain is built from TRBV10-1 and TRBJ2-6, with D perhaps TRBD2 (6 bases). Between the trimmed V and J ends, which lost 3 bases and 2 bases, there was a span of 8 bases. The V gene's germline CDR1 is WNHNN and CDR2 SYGVQD (reference sequence). The CDR3 runs to 15 residues.

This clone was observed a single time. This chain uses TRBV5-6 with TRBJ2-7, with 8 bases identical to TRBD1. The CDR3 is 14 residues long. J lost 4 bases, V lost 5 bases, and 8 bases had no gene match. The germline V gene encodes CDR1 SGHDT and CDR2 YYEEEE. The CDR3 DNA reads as TGTGCCAGCAGTTTTGCAGGGGGCAGGTACGAGCAGTACGTC. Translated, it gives CASSFAGGRYEQYV.

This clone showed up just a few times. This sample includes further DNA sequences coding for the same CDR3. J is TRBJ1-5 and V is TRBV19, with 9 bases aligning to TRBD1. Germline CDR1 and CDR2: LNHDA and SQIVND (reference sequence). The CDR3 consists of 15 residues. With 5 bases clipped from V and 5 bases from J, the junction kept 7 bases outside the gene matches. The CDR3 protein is CASSPWTGADQPQHF. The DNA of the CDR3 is TGTGCCAGTAGTCCTTGGACAGGGGCGGATCAGCCCCAGCATTTT.

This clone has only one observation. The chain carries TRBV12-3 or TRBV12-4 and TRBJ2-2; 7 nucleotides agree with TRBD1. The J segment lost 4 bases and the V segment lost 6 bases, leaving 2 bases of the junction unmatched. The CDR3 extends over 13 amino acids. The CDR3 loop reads CASRRDSTGELFF. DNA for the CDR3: TGTGCCAGCAGGAGGGACAGCACCGGGGAGCTGTTTTTT.

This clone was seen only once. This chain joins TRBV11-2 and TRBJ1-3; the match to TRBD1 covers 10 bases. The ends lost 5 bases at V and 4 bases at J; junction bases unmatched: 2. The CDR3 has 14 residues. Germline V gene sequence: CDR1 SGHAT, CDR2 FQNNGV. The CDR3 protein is CASSPGQGGNTIYF. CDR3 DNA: TGTGCCAGCAGCCCGGGACAGGGGGGAAACACCATATATTTT.

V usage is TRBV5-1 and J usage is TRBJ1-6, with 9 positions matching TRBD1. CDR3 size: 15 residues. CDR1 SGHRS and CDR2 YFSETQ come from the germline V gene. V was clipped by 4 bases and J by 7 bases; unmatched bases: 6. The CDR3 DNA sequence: TGCGCCAGCAGCCCTGGACAGGGGAGGAATTCACCCCTCCACTTT. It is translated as CASSPGQGRNSPLHF. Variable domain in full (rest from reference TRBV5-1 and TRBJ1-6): KAGVTQTPRYLIKTRGQQVTLSCSPISGHRSVSWYQQTPGQGLQFLFEYFSETQRNKGNFPGRFSGRQFSNSRSEMNVSTLELGDSALYLCASSPGQGRNSPLHFGNGTRLTVT.

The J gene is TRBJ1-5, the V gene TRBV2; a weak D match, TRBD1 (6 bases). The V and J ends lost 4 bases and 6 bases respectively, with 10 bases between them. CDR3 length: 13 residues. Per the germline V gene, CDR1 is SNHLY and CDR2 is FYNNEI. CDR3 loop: CASSGRGGQPQHF. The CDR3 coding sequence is TGTGCCAGCAGTGGACGAGGGGGTCAGCCCCAGCATTTT.

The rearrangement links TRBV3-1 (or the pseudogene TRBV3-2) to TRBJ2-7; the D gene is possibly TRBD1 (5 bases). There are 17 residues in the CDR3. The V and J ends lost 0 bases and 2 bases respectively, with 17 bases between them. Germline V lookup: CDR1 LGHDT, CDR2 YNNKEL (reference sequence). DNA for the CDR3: TGTGCCAGCAGCCAAGATAGTAGGCAGGGAATTGCCTACGAGCAGTACTTC. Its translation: CASSQDSRQGIAYEQYF.

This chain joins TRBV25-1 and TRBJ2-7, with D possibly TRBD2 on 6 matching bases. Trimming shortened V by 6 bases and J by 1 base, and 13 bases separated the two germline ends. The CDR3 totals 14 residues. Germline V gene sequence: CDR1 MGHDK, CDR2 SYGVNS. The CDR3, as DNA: TGTGCCAGCAGCGGCTTAGCGGCATCCTACGAGCAGTACTTC. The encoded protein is CASSGLAASYEQYF.

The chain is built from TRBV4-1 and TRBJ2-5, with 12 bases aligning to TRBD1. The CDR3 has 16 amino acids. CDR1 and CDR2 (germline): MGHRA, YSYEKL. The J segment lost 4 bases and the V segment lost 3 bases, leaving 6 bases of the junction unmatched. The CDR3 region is CASSHDGTGGGETQYF. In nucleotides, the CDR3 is TGCGCCAGCAGCCACGACGGGACAGGGGGCGGAGAGACCCAGTACTTC.

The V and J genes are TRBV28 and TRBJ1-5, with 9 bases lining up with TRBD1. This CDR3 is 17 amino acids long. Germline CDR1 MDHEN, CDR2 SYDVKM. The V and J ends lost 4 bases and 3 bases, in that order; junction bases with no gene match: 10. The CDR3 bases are TGTGCCAGCAGTTCCACCGGGACAGGGCGCTCCAATCAGCCCCAGCATTTT. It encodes CASSSTGTGRSNQPQHF.

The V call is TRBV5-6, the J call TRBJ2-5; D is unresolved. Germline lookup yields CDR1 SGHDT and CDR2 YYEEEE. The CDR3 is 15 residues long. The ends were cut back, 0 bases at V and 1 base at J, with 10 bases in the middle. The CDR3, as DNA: TGTGCCAGCAGCTTGGCCGGTAACCCCCAAGAGACCCAGTACTTC. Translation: CASSLAGNPQETQYF. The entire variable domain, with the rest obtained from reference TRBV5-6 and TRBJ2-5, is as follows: DAGVTQSPTHLIKTRGQQVTLRCSPKSGHDTVSWYQQALGQGPQFIFQYYEEEERQRGNFPDRFSGHQFPNYSSELNVNALLLGDSALYLCASSLAGNPQETQYFGPGTRLLVL.